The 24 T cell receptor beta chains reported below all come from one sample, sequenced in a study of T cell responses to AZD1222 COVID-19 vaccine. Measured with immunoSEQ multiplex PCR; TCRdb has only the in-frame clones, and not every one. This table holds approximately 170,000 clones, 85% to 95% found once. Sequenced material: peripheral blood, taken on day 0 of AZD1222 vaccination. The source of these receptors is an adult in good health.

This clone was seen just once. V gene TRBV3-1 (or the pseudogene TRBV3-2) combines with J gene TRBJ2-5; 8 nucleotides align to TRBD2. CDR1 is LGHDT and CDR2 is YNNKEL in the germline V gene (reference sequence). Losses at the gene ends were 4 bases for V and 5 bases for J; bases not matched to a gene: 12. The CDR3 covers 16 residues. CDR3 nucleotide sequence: TGTGCCAGCAGCCGGGAGGCCAGCGGGGGTTGGGAGACCCAGTACTTC. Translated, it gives CASSREASGGWETQYF.

The CDR3 sequence is CASSYSRGRGSTEAFF. CDR3 DNA sequence: TGTGCCAGCAGTTACTCTCGGGGGCGGGGGTCGACTGAAGCTTTCTTT. The V call is TRBV6-5, the J call TRBJ1-1, with a possible D match to TRBD1 (6 bases). The ends were cut back, 0 bases at V and 5 bases at J, with 16 bases in the middle. The CDR3 contains 16 residues. Germline values: CDR1 MNHEY, CDR2 SVGAGI.

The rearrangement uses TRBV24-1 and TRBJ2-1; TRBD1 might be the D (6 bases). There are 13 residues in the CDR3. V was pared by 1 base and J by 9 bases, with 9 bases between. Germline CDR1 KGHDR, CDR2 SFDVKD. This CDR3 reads CATSDLGTSEQFF. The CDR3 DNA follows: TGTGCCACCAGTGATTTAGGGACAAGTGAGCAGTTCTTC.

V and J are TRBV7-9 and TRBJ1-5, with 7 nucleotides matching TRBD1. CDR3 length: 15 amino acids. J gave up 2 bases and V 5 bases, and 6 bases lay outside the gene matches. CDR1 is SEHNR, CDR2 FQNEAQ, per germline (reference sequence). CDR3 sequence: CASSPGQDGNQPQHF. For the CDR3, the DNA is TGTGCCAGCAGCCCCGGACAGGATGGCAATCAGCCCCAGCATTTT.

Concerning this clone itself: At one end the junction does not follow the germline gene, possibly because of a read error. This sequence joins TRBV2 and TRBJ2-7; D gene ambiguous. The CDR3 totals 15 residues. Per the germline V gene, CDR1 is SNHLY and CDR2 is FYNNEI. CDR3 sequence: CASSEGEAASNEQYF. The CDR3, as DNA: TGTGCCAGCAGTGAAGGAGAGGCAGCCTCCAACGAGCAGTACTTC. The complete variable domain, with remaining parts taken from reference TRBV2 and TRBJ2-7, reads EPEVTQTPSHQVTQMGQEVILRCVPISNHLYFYWYRQILGQKVEFLVSFYNNEISEKSEIFDDQFSVERPDGSNFTLKIRSTKLEDSAMYFCASSEGEAASNEQYFGPGTRLTVT.

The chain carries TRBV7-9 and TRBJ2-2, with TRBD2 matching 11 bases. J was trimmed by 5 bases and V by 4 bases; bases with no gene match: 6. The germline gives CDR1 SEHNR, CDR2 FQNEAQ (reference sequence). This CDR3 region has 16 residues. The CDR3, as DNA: TGTGCCAGCAGCTCCCGACTAGCGGGGCTAACCGGGGAGCTGTTTTTT. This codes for CASSSRLAGLTGELFF.

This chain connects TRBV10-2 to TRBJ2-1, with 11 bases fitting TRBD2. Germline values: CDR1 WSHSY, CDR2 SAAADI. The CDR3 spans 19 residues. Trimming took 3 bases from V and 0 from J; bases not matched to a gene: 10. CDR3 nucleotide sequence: TGCGCCAGCAGTGAATCCACCGGGACTAGCGGACACTCCTACAATGAGCAGTTCTTC. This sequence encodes CASSESTGTSGHSYNEQFF.

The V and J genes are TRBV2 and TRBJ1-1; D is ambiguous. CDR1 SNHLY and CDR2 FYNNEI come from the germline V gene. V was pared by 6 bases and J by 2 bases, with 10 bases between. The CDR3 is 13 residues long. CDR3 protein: CASSRGDNTEAFF. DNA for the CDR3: TGTGCCAGCAGCAGAGGAGATAACACTGAAGCTTTCTTT.

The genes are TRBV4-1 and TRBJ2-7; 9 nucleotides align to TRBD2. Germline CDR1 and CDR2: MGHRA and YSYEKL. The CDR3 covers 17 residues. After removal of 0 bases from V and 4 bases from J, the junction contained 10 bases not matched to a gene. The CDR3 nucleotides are TGCGCCAGCAGCCAAGATCGCAAGGCGGGAGGGTATTACGAGCAGTACTTC. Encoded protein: CASSQDRKAGGYYEQYF.

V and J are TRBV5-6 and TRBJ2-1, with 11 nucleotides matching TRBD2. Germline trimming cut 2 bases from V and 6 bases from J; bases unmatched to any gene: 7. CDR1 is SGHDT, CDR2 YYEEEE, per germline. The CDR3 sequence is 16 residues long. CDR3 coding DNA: TGTGCCAGCAGCTTTGGCCCTAGCGGGGGGTTCAATGAGCAGTTCTTC. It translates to CASSFGPSGGFNEQFF.

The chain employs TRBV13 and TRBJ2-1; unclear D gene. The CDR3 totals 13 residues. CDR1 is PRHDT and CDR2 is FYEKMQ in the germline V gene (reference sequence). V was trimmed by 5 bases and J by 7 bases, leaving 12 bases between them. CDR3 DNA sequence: TGTGCCAGCAGCCCCGGCGGCAGAAATGAGCAGTTCTTC. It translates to CASSPGGRNEQFF.

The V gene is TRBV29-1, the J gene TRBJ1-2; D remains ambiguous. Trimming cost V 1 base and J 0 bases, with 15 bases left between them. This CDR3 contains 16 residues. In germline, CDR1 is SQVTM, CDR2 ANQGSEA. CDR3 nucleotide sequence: TGCAGCGTTGAAGGGGGAGGGAGTCCCTCTAACTATGGCTACACCTTC. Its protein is CSVEGGGSPSNYGYTF.

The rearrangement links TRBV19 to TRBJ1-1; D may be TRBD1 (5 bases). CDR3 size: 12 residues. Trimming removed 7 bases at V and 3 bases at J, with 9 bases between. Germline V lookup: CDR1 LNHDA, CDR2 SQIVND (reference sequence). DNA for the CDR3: TGTGCCAGTAAGCAACAGGACACTGAAGCTTTCTTT. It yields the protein CASKQQDTEAFF.

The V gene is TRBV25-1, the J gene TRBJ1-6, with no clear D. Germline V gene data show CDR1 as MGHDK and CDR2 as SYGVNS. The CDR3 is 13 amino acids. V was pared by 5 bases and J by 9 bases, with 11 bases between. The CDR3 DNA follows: TGTGCCAGCAGTATCCACGGTAGTTCACCCCTCCACTTT. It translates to CASSIHGSSPLHF.

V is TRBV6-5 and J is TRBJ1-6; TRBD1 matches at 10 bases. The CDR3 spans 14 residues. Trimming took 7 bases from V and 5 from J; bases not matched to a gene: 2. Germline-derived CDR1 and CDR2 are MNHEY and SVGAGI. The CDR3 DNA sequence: TGTGCCAGCACGGGACAGGGGAATAATTCACCCCTCCACTTT. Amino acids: CASTGQGNNSPLHF.

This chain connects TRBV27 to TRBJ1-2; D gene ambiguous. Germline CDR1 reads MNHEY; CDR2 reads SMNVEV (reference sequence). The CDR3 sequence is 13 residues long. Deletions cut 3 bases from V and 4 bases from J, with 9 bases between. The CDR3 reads CASSLTRGYGYTF. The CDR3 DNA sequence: TGTGCCAGCAGTTTGACCAGAGGCTATGGCTACACCTTC.

The CDR3 region is CASSSEGSEQYF. As DNA, the CDR3 is TGCGCCAGCAGCTCGGAAGGATCCGAGCAGTACTTC. This chain uses TRBV5-1 with TRBJ2-7; D is undetermined. The V and J ends lost 3 bases and 6 bases respectively, with 10 bases between them. Germline V gives CDR1 SGHRS, CDR2 YFSETQ. This CDR3 is 12 amino acids long.

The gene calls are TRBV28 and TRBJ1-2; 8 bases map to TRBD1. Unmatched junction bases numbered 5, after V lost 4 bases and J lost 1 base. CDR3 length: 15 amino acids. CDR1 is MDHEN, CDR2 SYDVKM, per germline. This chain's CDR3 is CASSSGQGSNYGYTF. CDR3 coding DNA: TGTGCCAGCAGTTCCGGACAGGGCAGTAACTATGGCTACACCTTC.

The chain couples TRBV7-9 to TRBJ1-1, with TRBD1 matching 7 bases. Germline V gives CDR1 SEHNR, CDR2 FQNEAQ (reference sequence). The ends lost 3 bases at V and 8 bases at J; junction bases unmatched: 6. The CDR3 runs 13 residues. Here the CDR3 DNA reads TGTGCCAGCAGCTTTGGGACAGCAGTAGAAGCTTTCTTT. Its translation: CASSFGTAVEAFF.

The CDR3 is CATSRKVTLLLKGYTF. In DNA form, the CDR3 reads TGTGCCACCAGCAGAAAGGTCACCTTACTTTTGAAGGGCTACACCTTC. The chain carries TRBV15 and TRBJ1-2, with unresolved D. CDR1 and CDR2 (germline): LNHNV, YYDKDF (reference sequence). The length of the CDR3 is 16 residues. Trimming took off 2 bases at V and 8 bases at J, with 21 bases between the two ends.

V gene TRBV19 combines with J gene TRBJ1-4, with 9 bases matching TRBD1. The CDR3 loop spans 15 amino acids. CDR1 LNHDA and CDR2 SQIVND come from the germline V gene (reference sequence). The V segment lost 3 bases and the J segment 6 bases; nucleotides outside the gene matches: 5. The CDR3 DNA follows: TGTGCCAGTAGTATCTTGGGACAGGGTGATGAAAAACTGTTTTTT. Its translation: CASSILGQGDEKLFF.

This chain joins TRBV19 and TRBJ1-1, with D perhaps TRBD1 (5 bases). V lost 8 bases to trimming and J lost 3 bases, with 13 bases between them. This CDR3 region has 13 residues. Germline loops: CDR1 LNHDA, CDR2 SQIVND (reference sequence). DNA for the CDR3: TGTGCCAGTCGATACTTAGGGGACACTGAAGCTTTCTTT. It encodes CASRYLGDTEAFF.

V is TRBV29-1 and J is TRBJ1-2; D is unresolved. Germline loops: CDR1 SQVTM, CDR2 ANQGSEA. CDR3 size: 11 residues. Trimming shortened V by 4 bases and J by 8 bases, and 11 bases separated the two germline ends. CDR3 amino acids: CSVGLRRGYTF. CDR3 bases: TGCAGCGTTGGGCTCCGTCGGGGCTACACCTTC.

The CDR3 protein is CATSGRTAQETQYF. DNA of the CDR3: TGTGCCACCAGCGGGCGGACAGCCCAAGAGACCCAGTACTTC. This chain links TRBV15 with TRBJ2-5; tentative D call: TRBD1 (6 bases). The V and J ends lost 5 bases and 1 base respectively, with 11 bases between them. From germline, CDR1 is LNHNV and CDR2 YYDKDF (reference sequence). The CDR3 loop spans 14 amino acids.